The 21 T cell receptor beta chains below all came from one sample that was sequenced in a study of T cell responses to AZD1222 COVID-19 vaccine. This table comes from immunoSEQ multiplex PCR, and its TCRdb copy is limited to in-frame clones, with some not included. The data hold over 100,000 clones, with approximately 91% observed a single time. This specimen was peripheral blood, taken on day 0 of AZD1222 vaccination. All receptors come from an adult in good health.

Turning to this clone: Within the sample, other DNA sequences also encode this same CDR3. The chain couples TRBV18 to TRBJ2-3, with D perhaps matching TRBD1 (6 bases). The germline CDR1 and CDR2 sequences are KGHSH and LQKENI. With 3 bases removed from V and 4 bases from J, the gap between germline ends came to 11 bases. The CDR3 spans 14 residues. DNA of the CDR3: TGTGCCAGCTCACCGTCCAGGGGCCCAGATACGCAGTATTTT. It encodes CASSPSRGPDTQYF.

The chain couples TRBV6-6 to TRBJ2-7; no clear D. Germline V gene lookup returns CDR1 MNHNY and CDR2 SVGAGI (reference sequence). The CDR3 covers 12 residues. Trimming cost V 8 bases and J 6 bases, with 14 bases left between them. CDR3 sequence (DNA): TGTGCCAGCCGTGTCTCCGAAGGCGAGCAGTACTTC. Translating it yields CASRVSEGEQYF.

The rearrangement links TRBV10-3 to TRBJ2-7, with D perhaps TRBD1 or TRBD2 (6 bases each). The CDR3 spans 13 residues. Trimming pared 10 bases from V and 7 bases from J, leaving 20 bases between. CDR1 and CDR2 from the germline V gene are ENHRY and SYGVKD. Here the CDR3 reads CATGAASQGEQYF. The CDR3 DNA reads TGTGCCACGGGGGCGGCGTCCCAGGGGGAGCAGTACTTC.

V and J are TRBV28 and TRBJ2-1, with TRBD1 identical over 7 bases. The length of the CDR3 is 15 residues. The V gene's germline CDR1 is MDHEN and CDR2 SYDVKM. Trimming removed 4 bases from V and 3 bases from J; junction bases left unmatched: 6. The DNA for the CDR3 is TGTGCCAGCAGTTCGACGACAGGGTACTACAATGAGCAGTTCTTC. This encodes CASSSTTGYYNEQFF. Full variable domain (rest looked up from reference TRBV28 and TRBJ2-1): DVKVTQSSRYLVKRTGEKVFLECVQDMDHENMFWYRQDPGLGLRLIYFSYDVKMKEKGDIPEGYSVSREKKERFSLILESASTNQTSMYLCASSSTTGYYNEQFFGPGTRLTVL.

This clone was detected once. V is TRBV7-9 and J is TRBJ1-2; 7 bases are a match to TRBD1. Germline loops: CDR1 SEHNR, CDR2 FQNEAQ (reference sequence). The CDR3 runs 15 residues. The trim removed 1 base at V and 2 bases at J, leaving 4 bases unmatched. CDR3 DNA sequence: TGTGCCAGCAGCTTAGGGACAGGTCGAAACTATGGCTACACCTTC. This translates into CASSLGTGRNYGYTF.

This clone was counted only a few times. CDR3 loop: CASSRGSGSWVYEQYF. The CDR3 nucleotides read TGTGCCAGCAGCAGGGGTAGCGGGAGTTGGGTGTACGAGCAGTACTTC. The gene calls are TRBV5-4 and TRBJ2-7; 9 positions match TRBD2. CDR3 size: 16 residues. Germline assignment: CDR1 SGHNT and CDR2 YYREEE (reference sequence). Trimming cost V 4 bases and J 4 bases; bases outside gene matches: 12.

In nucleotides, the CDR3 is TGTGCCAGTAGTTCCACCGGTAACATCAATGAGCAGTTCTTC. Amino acid sequence: CASSSTGNINEQFF. The chain uses TRBV19 and TRBJ2-1; D gene uncertain. V was trimmed by 5 bases and J by 6 bases, leaving 14 bases between them. CDR1 and CDR2 (germline): LNHDA, SQIVND (reference sequence). CDR3 length: 14 amino acids.

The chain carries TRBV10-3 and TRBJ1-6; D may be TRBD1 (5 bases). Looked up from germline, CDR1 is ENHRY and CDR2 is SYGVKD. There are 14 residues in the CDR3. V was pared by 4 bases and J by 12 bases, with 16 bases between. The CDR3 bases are TGTGCCATCAGTGGGGCGGTGGACGGGGGACCCCTCCACTTT. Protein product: CAISGAVDGGPLHF.

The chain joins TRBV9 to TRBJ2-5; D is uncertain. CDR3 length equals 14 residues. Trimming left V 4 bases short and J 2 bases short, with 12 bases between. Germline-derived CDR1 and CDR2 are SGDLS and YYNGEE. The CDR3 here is CASSPLYGQETQYF. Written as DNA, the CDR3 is TGTGCCAGCAGCCCACTATACGGACAAGAGACCCAGTACTTC. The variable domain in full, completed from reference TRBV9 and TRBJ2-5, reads DSGVTQTPKHLITATGQRVTLRCSPRSGDLSVYWYQQSLDQGLQFLIQYYNGEERAKGNILERFSAQQFPDLHSELNLSSLELGDSALYFCASSPLYGQETQYFGPGTRLLVL.

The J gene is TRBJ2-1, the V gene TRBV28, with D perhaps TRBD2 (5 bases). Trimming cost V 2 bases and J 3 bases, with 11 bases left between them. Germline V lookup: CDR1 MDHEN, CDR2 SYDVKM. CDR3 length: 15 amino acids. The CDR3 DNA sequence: TGTGCCAGCAGTTTAGGACGGGGAGTCTACAATGAGCAGTTCTTC. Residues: CASSLGRGVYNEQFF. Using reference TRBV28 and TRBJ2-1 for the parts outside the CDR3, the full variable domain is DVKVTQSSRYLVKRTGEKVFLECVQDMDHENMFWYRQDPGLGLRLIYFSYDVKMKEKGDIPEGYSVSREKKERFSLILESASTNQTSMYLCASSLGRGVYNEQFFGPGTRLTVL.

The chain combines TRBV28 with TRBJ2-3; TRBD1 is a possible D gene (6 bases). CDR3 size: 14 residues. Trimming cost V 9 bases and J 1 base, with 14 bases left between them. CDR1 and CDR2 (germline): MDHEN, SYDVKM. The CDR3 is CASFQGFRTDTQYF. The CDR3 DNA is TGTGCCAGTTTCCAGGGGTTTCGCACAGATACGCAGTATTTT.

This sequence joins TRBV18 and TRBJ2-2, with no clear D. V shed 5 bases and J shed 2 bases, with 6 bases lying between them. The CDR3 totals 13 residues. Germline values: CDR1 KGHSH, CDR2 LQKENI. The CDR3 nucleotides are TGTGCCAGCTCATGGCTCAACACCGGGGAGCTGTTTTTT. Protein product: CASSWLNTGELFF.

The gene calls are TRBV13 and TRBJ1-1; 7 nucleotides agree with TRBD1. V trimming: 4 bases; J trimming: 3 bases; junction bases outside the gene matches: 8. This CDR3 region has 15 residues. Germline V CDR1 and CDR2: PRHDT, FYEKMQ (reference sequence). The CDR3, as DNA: TGTGCCAGCAGCTCCGAGGGGGACAGACACACTGAAGCTTTCTTT. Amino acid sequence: CASSSEGDRHTEAFF.

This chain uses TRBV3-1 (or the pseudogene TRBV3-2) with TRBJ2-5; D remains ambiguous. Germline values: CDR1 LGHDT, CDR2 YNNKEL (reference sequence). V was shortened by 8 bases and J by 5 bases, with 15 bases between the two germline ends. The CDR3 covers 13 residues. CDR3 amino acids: CASLSTIGETQYF. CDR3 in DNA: TGTGCCAGCCTCTCCACGATAGGGGAGACCCAGTACTTC.

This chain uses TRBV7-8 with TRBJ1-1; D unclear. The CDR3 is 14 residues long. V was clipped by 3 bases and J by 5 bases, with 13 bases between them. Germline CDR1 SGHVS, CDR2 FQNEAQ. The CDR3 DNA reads TGTGCCAGCAGCTTTCGAGTAAGTAGGACTGAAGCTTTCTTT. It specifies CASSFRVSRTEAFF.

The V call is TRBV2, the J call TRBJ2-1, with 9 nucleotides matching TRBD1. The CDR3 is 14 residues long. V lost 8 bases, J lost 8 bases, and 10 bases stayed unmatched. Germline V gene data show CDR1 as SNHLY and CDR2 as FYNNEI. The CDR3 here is CASGPDRGVHEQFF. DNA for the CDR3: TGTGCCAGCGGACCGGACAGGGGAGTGCATGAGCAGTTCTTC.

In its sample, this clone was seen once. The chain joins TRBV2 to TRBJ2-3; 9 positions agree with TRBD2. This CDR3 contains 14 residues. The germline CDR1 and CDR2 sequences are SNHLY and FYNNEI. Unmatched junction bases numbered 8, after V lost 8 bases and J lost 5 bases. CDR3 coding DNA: TGTGCCAGCGGCTTAGCGGGAGCCCGAGATACGCAGTATTTT. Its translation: CASGLAGARDTQYF. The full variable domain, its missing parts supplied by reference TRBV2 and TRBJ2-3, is EPEVTQTPSHQVTQMGQEVILRCVPISNHLYFYWYRQILGQKVEFLVSFYNNEISEKSEIFDDQFSVERPDGSNFTLKIRSTKLEDSAMYFCASGLAGARDTQYFGPGTRLTVL.

CDR3 region: CASSPRLAGAEDQYF. The CDR3 DNA follows: TGTGCCAGCTCACCAAGGCTAGCGGGAGCAGAGGACCAGTACTTC. The chain combines TRBV18 with TRBJ2-5; TRBD2 agrees at 10 bases. Trimming took 2 bases from V and 10 from J; bases not matched to a gene: 10. Germline assignment: CDR1 KGHSH and CDR2 LQKENI. The CDR3 contains 15 residues.

In nucleotides, the CDR3 is TGTGCCAGCAGTGGCACAGGGGGAAATGAAAAACTGTTTTTT. This gives the protein CASSGTGGNEKLFF. The rearrangement links TRBV28 to TRBJ1-4; 8 bases match TRBD1. Per the germline V gene, CDR1 is MDHEN and CDR2 is SYDVKM. The CDR3 has 14 amino acids. After removal of 5 bases from V and 5 bases from J, the junction contained 4 bases not matched to a gene. Full variable domain (missing parts from reference TRBV28 and TRBJ1-4): DVKVTQSSRYLVKRTGEKVFLECVQDMDHENMFWYRQDPGLGLRLIYFSYDVKMKEKGDIPEGYSVSREKKERFSLILESASTNQTSMYLCASSGTGGNEKLFFGSGTQLSVL.

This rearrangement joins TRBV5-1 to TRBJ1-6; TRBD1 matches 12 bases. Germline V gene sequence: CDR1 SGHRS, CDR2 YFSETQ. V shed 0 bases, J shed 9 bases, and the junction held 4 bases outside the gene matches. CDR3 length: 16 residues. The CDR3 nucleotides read TGCGCCAGCAGCTTGGCCGGGGACAGGGGGCTTTCACCCCTCCACTTT. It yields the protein CASSLAGDRGLSPLHF.

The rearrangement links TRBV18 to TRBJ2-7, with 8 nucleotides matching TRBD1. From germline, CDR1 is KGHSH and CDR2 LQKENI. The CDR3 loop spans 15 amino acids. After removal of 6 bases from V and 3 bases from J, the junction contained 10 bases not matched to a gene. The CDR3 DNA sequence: TGTGCCAGCTCTAACCTACAGGGGGAGTTCTACGAGCAGTACTTC. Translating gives CASSNLQGEFYEQYF.